This entry lists 2 T cell receptor beta chains sequenced from one sample in a study of cytomegalovirus exposure and HLA in healthy donors (dated by TCRdb to about 2017). Libraries came from the immunoSEQ multiplex PCR assay. For the multiplex PCR, a mixture combining 60 forward primers for TCR Vbeta segments and 13 reverse primers for TCR Jbeta segments was used. TCRdb retrieved this table from immuneACCESS and kept in-frame rearrangements only. Not all clones are present; in checked studies, unresolved V genes account for under half, and no reason is known for the remainder. The sample table shows around 160,000 clones, and roughly 77% are seen once. Around 4.6% of the sample is in the top ten clones. Sequenced sample: PBMCs. The receptors here all came from a man aged 18 to 30 in good health and CMV-seropositive.

The chain links TRBV7-9 to TRBJ1-1; D is possibly TRBD1 (5 bases). Looked up from germline, CDR1 is SEHNR and CDR2 is FQNEAQ (reference sequence). This CDR3 is built from 17 residues. Trimming cost V 2 bases and J 6 bases, with 22 bases left between them. The CDR3 DNA sequence: TGTGCCAGCAGCTTAAGTGTCCCGGTCAGGGAAAGGGCTGAAGCTTTCTTT. The encoded protein is CASSLSVPVRERAEAFF.

This sequence joins TRBV7-9 and TRBJ1-1; D is uncertain. Germline CDR1 is SEHNR and CDR2 is FQNEAQ (reference sequence). The CDR3 length is 14 residues. With 5 bases removed from V and 7 bases from J, the gap between germline ends came to 17 bases. CDR3 in DNA: TGTGCCAGCAGCGTCCCGGGTGTTGACGGTGAAGCTTTCTTT. This encodes CASSVPGVDGEAFF.